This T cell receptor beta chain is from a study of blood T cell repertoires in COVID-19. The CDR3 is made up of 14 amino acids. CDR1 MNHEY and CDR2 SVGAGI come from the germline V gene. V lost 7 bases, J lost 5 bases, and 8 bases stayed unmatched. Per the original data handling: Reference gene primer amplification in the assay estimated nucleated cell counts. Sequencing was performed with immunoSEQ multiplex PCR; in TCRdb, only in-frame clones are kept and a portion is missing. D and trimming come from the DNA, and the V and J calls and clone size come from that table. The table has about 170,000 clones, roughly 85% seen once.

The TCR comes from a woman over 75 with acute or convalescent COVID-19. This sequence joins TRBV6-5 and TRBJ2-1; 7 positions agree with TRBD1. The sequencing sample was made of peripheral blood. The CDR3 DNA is TGTGCCAGCACCTATCGACAGGGCCACAATGAGCAGTTCTTC. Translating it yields CASTYRQGHNEQFF.